This TCR beta chain came from a study of identical twins' blood T cells (dated by TCRdb to the early 2010s). About the full investigation: Approximately 51 million Illumina reads were obtained across approximately 12 libraries, comprising six alpha-chain and six beta-chain libraries. TCR alpha and beta chain repertoires of three pairs of monozygous twins were compared using next-generation sequencing to assess genetic influence on repertoire formation.

The library was prepared using 5' RACE. Data came from an Illumina Genome Analyzer IIx. To prepare the RNA-based TCR cDNA libraries, a previously described protocol was followed, with several modifications. To prevent cross-contamination, sample-specific barcodes were introduced on both ends of each TCR cDNA library during cDNA synthesis and amplification. Processing in the source paper ran as follows. Between about 85,000 and nearly 550,000 clonotypes were identified per individual, with about 2.2 to 4 million CDR3-containing reads per library. Reads with improper barcode index combinations were discarded, after which clonesets were built for each library with the MiTCR software. While assembling CDR3 clonotypes, MiTCR corrected PCR and sequencing errors and either filtered or rescued low-quality reads. Artificial out-of-frame clonotypes were mapped to in-frame sequences, with one indel allowed in the CDR3, and then removed. V and J gene usage similarity between donors was measured as Jensen-Shannon divergence divided by mean entropy. TCRdb trimmed public reads at Q25 via fastp, called clones via MiXCR and kept in-frame beta chains. Rows are combined by CDR3 protein, so each entry shows the most common genes and DNA. TCRdb's processing, not the study's, gives the V and J calls here. Within this sample are roughly 340,000 distinct CDR3 sequences, with 28% of them counted one time only. 6% to 7% of the sample is taken by the ten largest.

Six healthy women forming three monozygous twin pairs were used as donors. Each of the three twin pairs had been raised together, and the twins in each pair were thought likely to have encountered the same infectious agents and vaccines. TCR cDNA libraries were prepared from RNA that had been isolated from peripheral blood mononuclear cells. This clonotype has ten or more counts. This clone's antigen is unknown. One base away there is no much larger clone; base qualities are not given. The research as a whole found: Because the twins were raised together, environmental influences could not be ruled out as an explanation for the similarity between twins. V gene usage was reported to be markedly more similar within twin pairs than between unrelated donors, even among non-selected out-of-frame TCRbeta clonotypes. Among the most abundant TCRbeta clonotypes, each donor shared more CDR3 sequences with her twin than with unrelated donors. How many CDR3 clonotypes two donors shared depended mainly on the product of their cloneset sizes, and the twins did not clearly stray from this trend. Independent studies were stated to be required to validate the proposed role of the TCRalpha J segment in MHC recognition during thymic selection.

The CDR3 goes from the cysteine to the phenylalanine over 14 residues. Only the CDR3 part of the read is kept: 42 bases, read in frame from the first base. CDR1 and CDR2 (SGDLS, YYNGEE) derive from the germline V gene. The V end gives up 5 bases and the J end 7 bases, leaving 12 bases in the junction not matched to a gene. The sequence is built from TRBV9 and TRBJ2-7; 7 junctional bases match TRBD1. The clonotype was recovered from a woman between 18 and 55 years old in good health. Sequencing was carried out using PBMCs. The CDR3 has the sequence CASSAGTEAQEQYF. The DNA reads TGTGCCAGCAGTGCCGGGACAGAGGCGCAAGAGCAGTACTTC.